This entry describes one T cell receptor (beta chain). In germline, CDR1 is MNHEY, CDR2 SVGAGI. The CDR3 has 12 residues. The V end was cut by 7 bases, the J end by 7 bases, with 11 bases between. This sample is drawn from a study of blood T cell repertoires in COVID-19. Data came from immunoSEQ multiplex PCR; TCRdb stores just in-frame clones and leaves some out. The sample carries more than 300,000 clones, around nine tenths recorded once. This sequence joins TRBV6-5 and TRBJ1-5; maybe TRBD1 (5 bases). The source of this sequence is a woman in her thirties who had been exposed to COVID-19. Sequencing input: PBMCs or T cells enriched from blood (not recorded which). Written as DNA, the CDR3 is TGTGCCAGCATCCGTTGGGGCCAGCCCCAGCATTTT. Translation gives CASIRWGQPQHF.